This T cell receptor (beta chain) was sequenced for a study of blood T cell repertoires in COVID-19. Overall study context: Spain, Italy and the United States supplied samples that represented acute and convalescent COVID-19. T cells, B-cell-depleted T cells, or PBMCs provided the cDNA or gDNA that served as material.

V lost 1 base to trimming and J lost 3 bases; unmatched junction nucleotides: 11. CDR1 is LGHDT and CDR2 is YNNKEL in the germline V gene (reference sequence). The CDR3 spans 19 residues. The assay was immunoSEQ multiplex PCR, and TCRdb's table has in-frame clones only and misses some. The sample contains 470,000 or so clones, approximately 85% of which appear only once. The receptor was isolated from a human donor in a cohort sampled during active COVID-19. The J gene is TRBJ2-7, the V gene TRBV3-1 (or the pseudogene TRBV3-2); TRBD2 agrees at 14 bases. Sequences were obtained from peripheral blood. The CDR3 DNA is TGTGCCAGCAGCCAAGGGACTAGCGGGAGGCTGTCTAGAATCTACGAGCAGTACTTC. It is translated as CASSQGTSGRLSRIYEQYF.